A single sample gave rise to the 14 T cell receptor beta chains below, sequenced in a study of cytomegalovirus exposure and HLA in healthy donors (dated by TCRdb to 2016 to 2017). The library was made by the immunoSEQ multiplex PCR assay. For the multiplex PCR, a mixture combining 60 forward primers for TCR Vbeta segments and 13 reverse primers for TCR Jbeta segments was used. The clones in this table, taken by TCRdb from immuneACCESS, are in-frame only. Not every clone is retained; where verified, under half of the shortfall comes from an unresolved V gene, and the cause of the rest is unknown. This sample gives about 160,000 clones in total; 77% of them show up just once. In total, the top ten clones hold less than 4.5% of the sample. The sequenced sample consisted of PBMCs. All receptors come from a man younger than 45 in good health and CMV-seropositive.

This sequence joins TRBV10-3 and TRBJ2-1; TRBD2 agrees at 8 bases. V lost 3 bases to trimming and J lost 8 bases; unmatched junction nucleotides: 12. The germline V gene has CDR1 ENHRY and CDR2 SYGVKD. CDR3 length: 16 residues. CDR3 residues: CAISDREGMREDEQFF. The CDR3 DNA reads as TGTGCCATCAGTGACCGGGAGGGGATGAGGGAGGATGAGCAGTTCTTC.

This chain connects TRBV15 to TRBJ1-6, with D unresolved. This CDR3 is 14 amino acids long. Germline CDR1 and CDR2: LNHNV and YYDKDF (reference sequence). The V gene lost 0 bases and the J gene lost 5 bases, with 5 bases spanning the gap. The CDR3 DNA reads as TGTGCCACCAGCAGAGATTTAGATAATTCACCCCTCCACTTT. Translating gives CATSRDLDNSPLHF.

The V and J genes are TRBV5-4 and TRBJ2-7; D perhaps matches TRBD1 (6 bases). Trimming pared 1 base from V and 0 bases from J, leaving 8 bases between. The CDR3 is made up of 14 amino acids. CDR1 is SGHNT, CDR2 YYREEE, per germline (reference sequence). CDR3 region: CASSLQGPSYEQYF. The CDR3 DNA reads TGTGCCAGCAGCTTGCAGGGGCCCTCCTACGAGCAGTACTTC.

The chain joins TRBV11-2 to TRBJ2-3; 8 bases are a match to TRBD1. Unmatched junction bases numbered 5, after V lost 1 base and J lost 2 bases. This CDR3 has 16 residues. CDR1 and CDR2 from the germline V gene are SGHAT and FQNNGV. DNA for the CDR3: TGTGCCAGCAGCTTAGCAGACAGGGGTAACACAGATACGCAGTATTTT. This codes for CASSLADRGNTDTQYF.

The chain carries TRBV7-3 and TRBJ2-3, with D perhaps TRBD2 (6 bases). CDR3 size: 13 residues. Per germline, CDR1 SGHTA and CDR2 FQGTGA. V was clipped by 4 bases and J by 4 bases, with 9 bases between them. The CDR3 coding sequence is TGTGCCAGCAGCTCCAGCGGGTCAGATACGCAGTATTTT. This sequence encodes CASSSSGSDTQYF.

The V and J genes are TRBV2 and TRBJ1-1; TRBD1 aligns across 8 bases. The germline V gene has CDR1 SNHLY and CDR2 FYNNEI. V was pared by 9 bases and J by 3 bases, with 6 bases of the junction left unmatched. The CDR3 is 13 residues long. Written as DNA, the CDR3 is TGTGCCAGGCAGGGGGCGGAGGACACTGAAGCTTTCTTT. It yields the protein CARQGAEDTEAFF. Complete variable domain (other parts from reference TRBV2 and TRBJ1-1): EPEVTQTPSHQVTQMGQEVILRCVPISNHLYFYWYRQILGQKVEFLVSFYNNEISEKSEIFDDQFSVERPDGSNFTLKIRSTKLEDSAMYFCARQGAEDTEAFFGQGTRLTVV.

The chain joins TRBV5-1 to TRBJ1-6, with 8 bases fitting TRBD1. Germline V lookup: CDR1 SGHRS, CDR2 YFSETQ. The CDR3 runs 13 residues. Trimming took 1 base from V and 10 from J; bases not matched to a gene: 1. The CDR3 loop is CASSLQGASPLHF. CDR3 DNA sequence: TGCGCCAGCAGCTTGCAGGGGGCCTCACCCCTCCACTTT.

The rearrangement joins TRBV28 to TRBJ2-2; a possible D gene is TRBD2 (7 bases). This CDR3 spans 13 amino acids. Deletions cut 2 bases from V and 8 bases from J, with 9 bases between. The germline gives CDR1 MDHEN, CDR2 SYDVKM. CDR3 amino acids: CASSLAGAGELFF. In DNA, the CDR3 is TGTGCCAGCAGTTTAGCGGGGGCTGGGGAGCTGTTTTTT.

The table lists this clone with a few counts. This chain connects TRBV27 to TRBJ2-5, with 7 bases matching TRBD1. This CDR3 has 12 residues. V gave up 5 bases and J gave up 9 bases; unmatched junction bases: 6. Germline V gene sequence: CDR1 MNHEY, CDR2 SMNVEV (reference sequence). The CDR3 region has the DNA TGTGCCAGCAGTGAATACAGGGGACCCCAGTACTTC. Translation: CASSEYRGPQYF.

The genes are TRBV5-1 and TRBJ1-6; D is ambiguous. Deletions cut 0 bases from V and 2 bases from J, with 12 bases between. Per germline, CDR1 SGHRS and CDR2 YFSETQ. The CDR3 runs to 17 residues. CDR3 protein: CASSLGAEGAYNSPLHF. The CDR3 DNA is TGCGCCAGCAGCTTGGGGGCCGAGGGCGCCTATAATTCACCCCTCCACTTT.

This clone has only one observation. The chain uses TRBV7-3 and TRBJ2-5, with D uncertain. Germline V gives CDR1 SGHTA, CDR2 FQGTGA. The CDR3 has 13 residues. The germline V and J ends were trimmed by 4 bases and 1 base, with 7 bases remaining between them. In nucleotides, the CDR3 is TGTGCCAGCAGCTCCAGATCCCAAGAGACCCAGTACTTC. The encoded protein is CASSSRSQETQYF.

This chain links TRBV27 with TRBJ2-7, with 12 bases fitting TRBD2. CDR1 and CDR2 from the germline V gene are MNHEY and SMNVEV (reference sequence). Germline trimming cut 0 bases from V and 2 bases from J; bases unmatched to any gene: 2. The CDR3 has 16 residues. In DNA, the CDR3 is TGTGCCAGCAGTTTATCGTCTAGCGGGGGGGCCTACGAGCAGTACTTC. This sequence encodes CASSLSSSGGAYEQYF.

The chain combines TRBV6-1 with TRBJ1-1; 7 bases agree with TRBD1. In germline, CDR1 is MNHNS, CDR2 SASEGT. This CDR3 is built from 14 residues. The ends lost 3 bases at V and 4 bases at J; junction bases unmatched: 5. The CDR3 nucleotides read TGTGCCAGCAGTGAGAGGACAGGAGGCACTGAAGCTTTCTTT. Residues: CASSERTGGTEAFF.

The CDR3: CASSSRTGGPYEQYF. The CDR3 DNA is TGTGCCAGCAGTTCCAGAACAGGGGGCCCCTACGAGCAGTACTTC. V gene TRBV6-5 combines with J gene TRBJ2-7, with 9 bases matching TRBD1. The CDR3 is made up of 15 amino acids. After removal of 4 bases from V and 2 bases from J, the junction contained 6 bases not matched to a gene. Germline-derived CDR1 and CDR2 are MNHEY and SVGAGI.